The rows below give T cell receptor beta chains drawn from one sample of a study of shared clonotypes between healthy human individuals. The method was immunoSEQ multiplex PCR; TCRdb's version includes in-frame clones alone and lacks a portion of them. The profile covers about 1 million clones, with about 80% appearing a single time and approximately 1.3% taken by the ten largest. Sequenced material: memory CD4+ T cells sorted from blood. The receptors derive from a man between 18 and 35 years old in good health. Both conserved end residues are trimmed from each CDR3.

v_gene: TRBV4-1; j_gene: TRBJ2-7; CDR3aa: ASSRDVTLSSYEQY
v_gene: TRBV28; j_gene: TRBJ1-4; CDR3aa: ASSLWGAGVF
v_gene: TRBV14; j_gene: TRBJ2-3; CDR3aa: ASSPRLYSTDTQY
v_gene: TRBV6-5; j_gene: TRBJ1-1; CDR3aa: ASNDRVGTEAF
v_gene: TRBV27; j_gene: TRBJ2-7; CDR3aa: ASSFQGGSSEQY
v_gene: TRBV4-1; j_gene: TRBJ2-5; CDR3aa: ASSQKKSSGGEQETQY
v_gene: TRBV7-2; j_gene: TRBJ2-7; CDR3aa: ASSFDTGRTYEQY
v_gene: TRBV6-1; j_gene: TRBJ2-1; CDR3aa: ASSGTGQGRNEQF
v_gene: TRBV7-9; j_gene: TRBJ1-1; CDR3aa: ASSLDENTEAF
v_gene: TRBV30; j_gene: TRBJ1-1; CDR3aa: AWLSVTEAF
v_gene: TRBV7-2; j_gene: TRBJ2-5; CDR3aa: ASSLGQTSGRGETQY
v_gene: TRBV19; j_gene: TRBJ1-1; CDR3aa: ASSILRGNTEAF